These 28 T cell receptor beta chains originate from one sample sequenced in a study of cytomegalovirus exposure and HLA in healthy donors. Amplification used 60 Vbeta primers and 13 Jbeta primers. TCRdb keeps only in-frame clones here, not all; method: immunoSEQ multiplex PCR. There are around 110,000 clones in the sample; roughly 87% occur only once, and roughly 3% lies in the top ten. Sequencing was carried out using PBMCs. The receptors shown here come from a man younger than 40 in good health and CMV-seropositive.

This clone showed up just once. This chain uses TRBV5-1 with TRBJ1-1; 10 nucleotides align to TRBD1. After removal of 0 bases from V and 5 bases from J, the junction contained 4 bases not matched to a gene. CDR1 and CDR2 from the germline V gene are SGHRS and YFSETQ. This CDR3 comprises 15 residues. CDR3 coding DNA: TGCGCCAGCAGCTTGGCCGGGGACAGGGGAACTGAAGCTTTCTTT. It codes for CASSLAGDRGTEAFF.

This clone was seen a few times. The V gene is TRBV6-5, the J gene TRBJ1-5; TRBD1 aligns across 10 bases. V lost 5 bases, J lost 7 bases, and 5 bases stayed unmatched. Germline-derived CDR1 and CDR2 are MNHEY and SVGAGI. The CDR3 runs 14 residues. CDR3 sequence reads: CASSGQGGDQPQHF. For the CDR3, the DNA is TGTGCCAGCAGTGGACAGGGGGGGGACCAGCCCCAGCATTTT.

The chain recombines TRBV4-2 with TRBJ2-5; 10 bases fit TRBD2. The end of the DNA is better explained by TRBJ2-7, so the J call may be wrong. Germline values: CDR1 LGHNA, CDR2 YNFKEQ. The CDR3 extends over 17 amino acids. CDR3 amino acids: CASSQESGLAASYEQYF. CDR3 nucleotides: TGTGCCAGCAGCCAAGAGTCAGGACTAGCGGCCTCGTACGAGCAGTACTTC.

Of note for this clone: The same CDR3 is also encoded by other DNA sequences in this sample. V and J are TRBV18 and TRBJ2-7, with 15 positions matching TRBD2. J gave up 3 bases and V 6 bases, and 6 bases lay outside the gene matches. The germline CDR1 and CDR2 sequences are KGHSH and LQKENI. CDR3 length: 16 amino acids. The CDR3 nucleotides read TGTGCCAGCTCGCCCAGGGGACTAGCGGGGGGCTACGAGCAGTACTTC. Amino acid sequence: CASSPRGLAGGYEQYF.

This clone was counted a single time. The CDR3 nucleotides are TGTGCCAGCAGCGGCGGGGCCCGCAGCGGTGAAAAACTGTTTTTT. Amino acid sequence: CASSGGARSGEKLFF. The chain carries TRBV11-2 and TRBJ1-4, with a weak D call TRBD1 (5 bases). Germline V gene sequence: CDR1 SGHAT, CDR2 FQNNGV. This CDR3 region has 15 residues. The V end lost 5 bases, the J end lost 7 bases, and 17 bases lay between the germline ends. Together with reference TRBV11-2 and TRBJ1-4, the CDR3 gives the full variable domain: EAGVAQSPRYKIIEKRQSVAFWCNPISGHATLYWYQQILGQGPKLLIQFQNNGVVDDSQLPKDRFSAERLKGVDSTLKIQPAKLEDSAVYLCASSGGARSGEKLFFGSGTQLSVL.

This chain uses TRBV11-2 with TRBJ2-7; maybe TRBD1 (5 bases). The CDR3 totals 15 residues. V shed 5 bases and J shed 3 bases, with 17 bases lying between them. The germline gives CDR1 SGHAT, CDR2 FQNNGV. The CDR3 loop reads CASSAGWGPLYEQYF. In DNA, the CDR3 is TGTGCCAGCAGCGCAGGGTGGGGTCCTCTCTACGAGCAGTACTTC.

V gene TRBV2 combines with J gene TRBJ1-1, with D perhaps matching TRBD1 (6 bases). The CDR3 is made up of 14 amino acids. Germline assignment: CDR1 SNHLY and CDR2 FYNNEI. V was pared by 6 bases and J by 1 base, with 12 bases between. Here the CDR3 DNA reads TGTGCCAGCAGGCTCCGGACAGAGAACACTGAAGCTTTCTTT. Translation: CASRLRTENTEAFF.

This clone has just a few counts. This chain uses TRBV27 with TRBJ2-1, with 15 bases fitting TRBD2. V lost 4 bases, J lost 7 bases, and 5 bases stayed unmatched. Germline V gene data show CDR1 as MNHEY and CDR2 as SMNVEV (reference sequence). The CDR3 loop spans 16 amino acids. CDR3 loop: CASSSPGTSGGNEQFF. The CDR3 DNA is TGTGCCAGCAGTTCCCCGGGGACTAGCGGGGGGAATGAGCAGTTCTTC.

This clone was seen a few times. A junction end diverges from the germline sequence, so it may reflect a read error. The chain recombines TRBV7-9 with TRBJ1-1; D perhaps matches TRBD1 (6 bases). CDR1 SEHNR and CDR2 FQNEAQ come from the germline V gene (reference sequence). The CDR3 runs 15 residues. The CDR3 DNA sequence: TGTTCCAGCAGCTCACCACAGGGAATCAGCACTGAAGCTTTCTTT. It is translated as CSSSSPQGISTEAFF.

The V call is TRBV5-5, the J call TRBJ2-7, with unresolved D. V was pared by 5 bases and J by 5 bases, with 11 bases between. CDR3 length: 12 amino acids. The V gene's germline CDR1 is SGHKS and CDR2 YYEKEE (reference sequence). The CDR3 DNA is TGTGCCAGCAGTTCTCACTTAAACGAGCAGTACTTC. Its translation: CASSSHLNEQYF. The whole variable domain, remainder taken from reference TRBV5-5 and TRBJ2-7, is DAGVTQSPTHLIKTRGQQVTLRCSPISGHKSVSWYQQVLGQGPQFIFQYYEKEERGRGNFPDRFSARQFPNYSSELNVNALLLGDSALYLCASSSHLNEQYFGPGTRLTVT.

The chain uses TRBV4-1 and TRBJ2-1, with D unclear. The CDR3 is made up of 16 amino acids. V dropped 1 base and J dropped 5 bases, with 15 bases sitting between them. The germline V gene encodes CDR1 MGHRA and CDR2 YSYEKL. This CDR3 is CASSQVYTNADNEQFF. The CDR3 DNA sequence: TGCGCCAGCAGCCAAGTCTATACCAATGCTGACAATGAGCAGTTCTTC.

The chain couples TRBV5-5 to TRBJ1-5; no firm D call. The ends were cut back, 0 bases at V and 8 bases at J, with 15 bases in the middle. Germline lookup yields CDR1 SGHKS and CDR2 YYEKEE (reference sequence). This CDR3 is 15 amino acids long. CDR3 sequence: CASSLDIGGGKPQHF. As DNA, the CDR3 is TGTGCCAGCAGCTTGGACATCGGAGGCGGAAAGCCCCAGCATTTT.

The chain employs TRBV7-9 and TRBJ1-3, with TRBD1 matching over 7 bases. J gave up 2 bases and V 5 bases, and 9 bases lay outside the gene matches. Germline CDR1 and CDR2: SEHNR and FQNEAQ (reference sequence). The CDR3 is 16 amino acids. The CDR3 reads CASSSPQGLAGNTIYF. CDR3 sequence (DNA): TGTGCCAGCAGCAGCCCACAGGGGCTTGCTGGAAACACCATATATTTT.

This rearrangement joins TRBV19 to TRBJ2-1, with D perhaps matching TRBD2 (5 bases). V lost 3 bases, J lost 6 bases, and 12 bases lay in between. CDR3 length: 14 amino acids. The germline V gene has CDR1 LNHDA and CDR2 SQIVND (reference sequence). CDR3 loop: CASSIIGLPNEQFF. The CDR3 DNA reads TGTGCCAGTAGTATTATTGGACTTCCCAATGAGCAGTTCTTC.

The genes are TRBV18 and TRBJ2-5, with a tentative D call TRBD2 (6 bases). CDR3 length: 15 amino acids. Trimming shortened V by 2 bases and J by 2 bases, and 12 bases separated the two germline ends. CDR1 and CDR2 (germline): KGHSH, LQKENI. CDR3 sequence reads: CASSPIIGGQETQYF. Here the CDR3 DNA reads TGTGCCAGCTCACCAATCATCGGGGGACAAGAGACCCAGTACTTC.

This clone was detected a few times. The chain couples TRBV14 to TRBJ1-4, with D uncertain. The V gene's germline CDR1 is SGHDN and CDR2 FVKESK. V lost 1 base, J lost 5 bases, and 8 bases lay in between. CDR3 length equals 14 residues. The CDR3, as DNA: TGTGCCAGCAGCCAAGTAGCGCGGAATGAAAAACTGTTTTTT. This translates into CASSQVARNEKLFF.

The chain uses TRBV20-1 and TRBJ2-1; no firm D call. V shed 4 bases and J shed 5 bases, with 6 bases lying between them. The CDR3 runs to 11 residues. The V gene's germline CDR1 is DFQATT and CDR2 SNEGSKA (reference sequence). In DNA, the CDR3 is TGCAGTGCTACCAACAACAATGAGCAGTTCTTC. It encodes CSATNNNEQFF.

This chain joins TRBV18 and TRBJ2-5, with 8 positions matching TRBD2. Germline V gene sequence: CDR1 KGHSH, CDR2 LQKENI. The CDR3 has 15 amino acids. The V gene end was trimmed by 3 bases and the J gene end by 4 bases; junction bases not matched to a gene: 7. CDR3 DNA: TGTGCCAGCTCACCCAGCGGGGGCGTGTCAGAGACCCAGTACTTC. Translating gives CASSPSGGVSETQYF.

A remark on this clone: This sample includes further DNA sequences coding for the same CDR3. This CDR3 reads CASGQTDGSNQPQHF. CDR3 DNA sequence: TGCGCCAGCGGTCAGACAGACGGGAGCAATCAGCCCCAGCATTTT. The V call is TRBV10-2, the J call TRBJ1-5; TRBD1 is a possible D gene (5 bases). Germline CDR1 WSHSY, CDR2 SAAADI. The length of the CDR3 is 15 residues. Deletions cut 8 bases from V and 1 base from J, with 15 bases between.

Only a few counts were recorded for this clone. The chain couples TRBV5-5 to TRBJ1-2; unclear D gene. There are 13 residues in the CDR3. Germline lookup yields CDR1 SGHKS and CDR2 YYEKEE (reference sequence). V lost 0 bases and J lost 6, with 9 bases in between. CDR3 region: CASSLAQSNGYTF. The CDR3 DNA is TGTGCCAGCAGCTTGGCCCAGTCAAATGGCTACACCTTC.

The V and J genes are TRBV7-9 and TRBJ1-6; 7 bases match TRBD1. This CDR3 has 15 amino acids. J gave up 7 bases and V 1 base, and 4 bases lay outside the gene matches. CDR1 is SEHNR and CDR2 is FQNEAQ in the germline V gene (reference sequence). CDR3 amino acids: CASSLGGGGNSPLHF. CDR3 bases: TGTGCCAGCAGCTTAGGAGGGGGCGGGAATTCACCCCTCCACTTT.

J is TRBJ2-2 and V is TRBV13; D possibly corresponds to TRBD1 (6 bases). This CDR3 comprises 17 residues. Germline loops: CDR1 PRHDT, CDR2 FYEKMQ (reference sequence). Trimming left V 0 bases short and J 2 bases short, with 13 bases between. CDR3: CASSLGFRGLNTGELFF. The CDR3 DNA sequence: TGTGCCAGCAGCTTAGGCTTCAGGGGATTAAACACCGGGGAGCTGTTTTTT.

This clone was counted a single time. The chain links TRBV4-1 to TRBJ1-5; D perhaps matches TRBD1 (5 bases). Trimming pared 4 bases from V and 1 base from J, leaving 11 bases between. The CDR3 covers 15 residues. Germline V CDR1 and CDR2: MGHRA, YSYEKL. The CDR3 DNA reads TGCGCCAGCAGCCCCTACAGGATGAGCAATCAGCCCCAGCATTTT. Protein product: CASSPYRMSNQPQHF.

V is TRBV19 and J is TRBJ1-4, with D possibly matching TRBD1 (5 bases). V was cut by 9 bases and J by 3 bases, with 11 bases left in between. Germline V gene lookup returns CDR1 LNHDA and CDR2 SQIVND (reference sequence). The CDR3 runs to 13 residues. CDR3 sequence: CASGGLANEKLFF. The DNA for the CDR3 is TGTGCCAGCGGGGGTTTAGCTAATGAAAAACTGTTTTTT.

V and J are TRBV4-2 and TRBJ2-1, with a weak D call TRBD2 (6 bases). From germline, CDR1 is LGHNA and CDR2 YNFKEQ. V was shortened by 4 bases and J by 6 bases, with 19 bases between the two germline ends. This CDR3 contains 16 residues. The CDR3 region is CASSPVLGTSGNEQFF. The DNA for the CDR3 is TGTGCCAGCAGCCCGGTGCTTGGGACTTCGGGCAATGAGCAGTTCTTC.

The CDR3 DNA follows: TGTGCCAGCAGCTTGGTTCCGGGACAGGGGGCGGAAGCTTTCTTT. This codes for CASSLVPGQGAEAFF. The chain combines TRBV5-6 with TRBJ1-1, with 12 bases matching TRBD1. The V segment lost 0 bases and the J segment 8 bases; nucleotides outside the gene matches: 5. Germline CDR1 is SGHDT and CDR2 is YYEEEE. The CDR3 loop spans 15 amino acids. The variable domain in full, with the rest retrieved from reference TRBV5-6 and TRBJ1-1, is DAGVTQSPTHLIKTRGQQVTLRCSPKSGHDTVSWYQQALGQGPQFIFQYYEEEERQRGNFPDRFSGHQFPNYSSELNVNALLLGDSALYLCASSLVPGQGAEAFFGQGTRLTVV.

The chain links TRBV6-5 to TRBJ1-1, with D possibly TRBD1 on 5 matching bases. The CDR3 length is 14 residues. V shed 5 bases and J shed 6 bases, with 16 bases lying between them. CDR1 and CDR2 (germline): MNHEY, SVGAGI. This CDR3 is CASSPGNLGAEAFF. DNA for the CDR3: TGTGCCAGCAGTCCAGGGAATTTGGGTGCTGAAGCTTTCTTT.

The chain uses TRBV27 and TRBJ1-5, with D possibly matching TRBD1 (5 bases). V was pared by 6 bases and J by 6 bases, with 15 bases between. Germline V gene lookup returns CDR1 MNHEY and CDR2 SMNVEV (reference sequence). The CDR3 spans 14 residues. The CDR3, as DNA: TGTGCCAGCAGCATGGGGGGGGTAGTTCAGCCCCAGCATTTT. The encoded protein is CASSMGGVVQPQHF.